These 25 T cell receptor beta chains were all obtained from the same sample, sequenced in a study of vaccination and CD4 T cells after COVID-19. Once obtained from cultured CD4+ T cells, the DNA was sequenced using the Oncomine TCR Beta short-read assay. TCRdb reprocessed the PCR reads via MiXCR and lists one record per CDR3 protein. This table holds some 16,000 distinct CDR3 sequences, 44% found once. No antigen is known for these receptors. The treatment is: roughly 11-day PBMC culture with coronavirus spike peptide pools or control peptides (ViraFEST assay). Sample: CD4+ T cells from blood, cultured in vitro, taken after SARS-CoV-2 vaccination. Receptor source: a human donor who had recovered from COVID-19.

This clonotype was seen a few times. The genes are TRBV7-2 and TRBJ1-6; D remains unclear. Trimming stripped 1 base from V and 5 bases from J, with 9 bases between. This CDR3 is 15 amino acids long. Germline CDR1 reads SGHTA; CDR2 reads FQGNSA. CDR3 nucleotide sequence: TGTGCCAGCAGCTTAGGGCAGGCAGATAATTCACCCCTCCACTTT. Translated, it gives CASSLGQADNSPLHF.

V usage is TRBV6-1 and J usage is TRBJ1-5, with D possibly being TRBD1 (5 bases). Trimming cost V 4 bases and J 3 bases, with 13 bases left between them. Germline V gives CDR1 MNHNS, CDR2 SASEGT. The CDR3 is 15 amino acids. CDR3 loop: CASSGGQGNNQPQHF. CDR3 bases: TGTGCCAGCAGTGGAGGGCAGGGTAACAATCAGCCCCAGCATTTT.

This chain links TRBV20-1 with TRBJ2-7; unclear D gene. V lost 6 bases, J lost 1 base, and 19 bases lay in between. The CDR3 runs to 15 residues. Germline lookup yields CDR1 DFQATT and CDR2 SNEGSKA (reference sequence). The CDR3 here is CSADGLSVRSYEQYF. The CDR3, as DNA: TGCAGTGCCGATGGCCTTTCAGTCAGGTCCTACGAGCAGTACTTC.

This clonotype is labeled as medium-sized. V usage is TRBV18 and J usage is TRBJ2-7; D possibly matches TRBD1 or TRBD2 (5 bases each). V lost 3 bases and J lost 1, with 10 bases in between. Germline V gene data show CDR1 as KGHSH and CDR2 as LQKENI. The CDR3 has 14 amino acids. The CDR3 DNA follows: TGTGCCAGCTCACCCGGGACGGAATCCTACGAGCAGTACTTC. It specifies CASSPGTESYEQYF.

This clonotype has a handful of counts. The J gene is TRBJ2-5, the V gene TRBV5-4; D possibly corresponds to TRBD1 (5 bases). V dropped 1 base and J dropped 2 bases, with 9 bases sitting between them. The CDR3 consists of 14 residues. The germline V gene has CDR1 SGHNT and CDR2 YYREEE (reference sequence). CDR3: CASSLRSGQETQYF. In DNA form, the CDR3 reads TGTGCCAGCAGCTTGCGGTCAGGGCAAGAGACCCAGTACTTC. The full variable domain, with the rest looked up from reference TRBV5-4 and TRBJ2-5, is ETGVTQSPTHLIKTRGQQVTLRCSSQSGHNTVSWYQQALGQGPQFIFQYYREEENGRGNFPPRFSGLQFPNYSSELNVNALELDDSALYLCASSLRSGQETQYFGPGTRLLVL.

This clonotype was seen a handful of times. The CDR3 protein is CASSLSVRETQYF. CDR3 coding DNA: TGTGCCAGCAGCTTATCGGTGCGGGAGACCCAGTACTTC. The chain employs TRBV11-2 and TRBJ2-5, with D unresolved. Trimming removed 2 bases at V and 5 bases at J, with 9 bases between. This CDR3 has 13 amino acids. CDR1 is SGHAT, CDR2 FQNNGV, per germline.

The CDR3: CASRVGTHYGYTF. Written as DNA, the CDR3 is TGTGCCAGCAGAGTGGGGACGCACTATGGCTACACCTTC. This rearrangement joins TRBV28 to TRBJ1-2; weak D call: TRBD1 (5 bases). Germline CDR1 and CDR2: MDHEN and SYDVKM. Trimming stripped 6 bases from V and 3 bases from J, with 11 bases between. This CDR3 has 13 amino acids.

The chain uses TRBV20-1 and TRBJ2-3; perhaps TRBD1 as D (6 bases). The germline CDR1 and CDR2 sequences are DFQATT and SNEGSKA (reference sequence). The CDR3 has 14 residues. V lost 6 bases, J lost 1 base, and 14 bases lay in between. The CDR3 sequence is CSAKQGPGTDTQYF. The CDR3, as DNA: TGCAGTGCGAAACAGGGTCCGGGCACAGATACGCAGTATTTT.

J is TRBJ1-2 and V is TRBV18; 8 nucleotides agree with TRBD1. Germline V gene data show CDR1 as KGHSH and CDR2 as LQKENI. The CDR3 has 15 amino acids. Trimming took 4 bases from V and 4 from J; bases not matched to a gene: 8. The CDR3 protein is CASSLGQALAYGYTF. CDR3 nucleotides: TGTGCCAGCTCACTGGGACAGGCATTAGCCTATGGCTACACCTTC.

This chain joins TRBV20-1 and TRBJ2-3; TRBD1 matches at 7 bases. Unmatched junction bases numbered 6, after V lost 6 bases and J lost 3 bases. Germline V CDR1 and CDR2: DFQATT, SNEGSKA (reference sequence). The CDR3 consists of 13 residues. The chain's CDR3 is CSAADRKTDTQYF. CDR3 DNA: TGCAGTGCCGCGGACAGGAAAACAGATACGCAGTATTTT.

This clonotype was recorded a few times. This rearrangement joins TRBV15 to TRBJ2-3, with D possibly TRBD1 on 5 matching bases. The germline gives CDR1 LNHNV, CDR2 YYDKDF (reference sequence). Between the trimmed V and J ends, which lost 0 bases and 4 bases, there was a span of 11 bases. CDR3 size: 15 residues. This CDR3 reads CATSRDWAGSDTQYF. The CDR3 region has the DNA TGTGCCACCAGCAGAGATTGGGCAGGGTCAGATACGCAGTATTTT.

The J gene is TRBJ2-5, the V gene TRBV4-1, with TRBD1 matching 7 bases. The V gene's germline CDR1 is MGHRA and CDR2 YSYEKL. After removal of 0 bases from V and 3 bases from J, the junction contained 4 bases not matched to a gene. The CDR3 length is 15 residues. This CDR3 reads CASSQDSGTEETQYF. The CDR3 DNA is TGCGCCAGCAGCCAAGATTCCGGGACAGAAGAGACCCAGTACTTC.

This chain connects TRBV28 to TRBJ2-5; D may correspond to TRBD1 or TRBD2 (5 bases each). The CDR3 is made up of 12 amino acids. Between the trimmed V and J ends, which lost 11 bases and 4 bases, there was a span of 14 bases. Germline CDR1 and CDR2: MDHEN and SYDVKM. DNA of the CDR3: TGTGCCGCTTCGGGGCAGAGAGAGACCCAGTACTTC. It codes for CAASGQRETQYF.

This clonotype was observed once. The V gene is TRBV5-4, the J gene TRBJ1-1; 7 positions match TRBD1. This CDR3 region has 15 residues. Germline V gives CDR1 SGHNT, CDR2 YYREEE (reference sequence). Losses at the gene ends were 0 bases for V and 3 bases for J; bases not matched to a gene: 5. The CDR3, as DNA: TGTGCCAGCAGCTTGGCCCTACAGGGGTACACTGAAGCTTTCTTT. Its protein product is CASSLALQGYTEAFF. The full variable domain, completed using reference TRBV5-4 and TRBJ1-1, is ETGVTQSPTHLIKTRGQQVTLRCSSQSGHNTVSWYQQALGQGPQFIFQYYREEENGRGNFPPRFSGLQFPNYSSELNVNALELDDSALYLCASSLALQGYTEAFFGQGTRLTVV.

This clonotype occurred once. The chain is built from TRBV20-1 and TRBJ2-7; 9 nucleotides match TRBD2. Germline lookup yields CDR1 DFQATT and CDR2 SNEGSKA (reference sequence). Germline trimming cut 5 bases from V and 4 bases from J; bases unmatched to any gene: 9. This CDR3 has 14 residues. As DNA, the CDR3 is TGCAGTGCTGCCCCGGTAGCGGGAGCATACGAGCAGTACTTC. It translates to CSAAPVAGAYEQYF.

V and J are TRBV9 and TRBJ2-2; perhaps TRBD1 as D (6 bases). The V gene's germline CDR1 is SGDLS and CDR2 YYNGEE. V gave up 6 bases and J gave up 2 bases, with 14 bases separating them. CDR3 size: 15 residues. CDR3 sequence: CASTPLGQNTGELFF. The CDR3 DNA reads TGTGCCAGCACTCCCCTGGGACAAAACACCGGGGAGCTGTTTTTT.

This sequence joins TRBV6-2 or TRBV6-3 and TRBJ2-1, with 11 bases matching TRBD1. Trimming removed 4 bases from V and 9 bases from J; junction bases left unmatched: 8. Germline CDR1 is MNHEY and CDR2 is SVGEGT. This CDR3 spans 15 amino acids. The CDR3 DNA sequence: TGTGCCAGCAGTTGGCGCCGGGACAGGGGGGGTGAGCAGTTCTTC. It encodes CASSWRRDRGGEQFF.

This chain joins TRBV28 and TRBJ2-3; 9 bases line up with TRBD2. The CDR3 runs 18 residues. In germline, CDR1 is MDHEN, CDR2 SYDVKM. The V and J ends lost 4 bases and 0 bases, in that order; junction bases with no gene match: 11. In DNA, the CDR3 is TGTGCCAGCAGTTCGCCCCACAGAACTAGCGGGAGCACAGATACGCAGTATTTT. Translation: CASSSPHRTSGSTDTQYF.

The gene calls are TRBV2 and TRBJ2-5; D may be TRBD1 (6 bases). Germline V CDR1 and CDR2: SNHLY, FYNNEI. Deletions cut 8 bases from V and 5 bases from J, with 18 bases between. The CDR3 is 14 residues long. CDR3 in amino acids: CASGLETGQETQYF. The CDR3 nucleotides are TGTGCCAGCGGATTAGAAACAGGGCAGGAGACCCAGTACTTC. The full variable domain, completed using reference TRBV2 and TRBJ2-5, is EPEVTQTPSHQVTQMGQEVILRCVPISNHLYFYWYRQILGQKVEFLVSFYNNEISEKSEIFDDQFSVERPDGSNFTLKIRSTKLEDSAMYFCASGLETGQETQYFGPGTRLLVL.

The chain uses TRBV6-2 or TRBV6-3 and TRBJ1-2, with D hard to call. The CDR3 covers 15 residues. V was shortened by 0 bases and J by 4 bases, with 12 bases between the two germline ends. Germline V gives CDR1 MNHEY, CDR2 SVGEGT. This CDR3 is CASSYSPGWGYGYTF. CDR3 in DNA: TGTGCCAGCAGTTACTCGCCCGGCTGGGGCTATGGCTACACCTTC.

The rearrangement uses TRBV20-1 and TRBJ2-5; D is possibly TRBD2 (6 bases). Per germline, CDR1 DFQATT and CDR2 SNEGSKA (reference sequence). Trimming cost V 3 bases and J 9 bases, with 14 bases left between them. The length of the CDR3 is 12 residues. The CDR3 is CSASGRNGAQYF. The CDR3 region has the DNA TGCAGTGCTAGCGGGAGAAACGGGGCCCAGTACTTC.

J is TRBJ1-1 and V is TRBV20-1; D call uncertain. The germline CDR1 and CDR2 sequences are DFQATT and SNEGSKA (reference sequence). This CDR3 comprises 14 residues. V was trimmed by 3 bases and J by 0 bases, leaving 11 bases between them. The CDR3 region has the DNA TGCAGTGCTAGGGCGTTGGCGATGAACACTGAAGCTTTCTTT. Translated, it gives CSARALAMNTEAFF.

This chain connects TRBV19 to TRBJ2-5; either TRBD1 or TRBD2 may supply D (7 bases each). The CDR3 loop spans 14 amino acids. Germline V gene sequence: CDR1 LNHDA, CDR2 SQIVND (reference sequence). Between the trimmed V and J ends, which lost 8 bases and 4 bases, there was a span of 17 bases. CDR3 bases: TGTGCCAGTCGCCGACAGGGAGGGGGAGAGACCCAGTACTTC. Translating gives CASRRQGGGETQYF.

The chain recombines TRBV24-1 with TRBJ2-5; D is possibly TRBD2 (6 bases). This CDR3 contains 14 residues. Germline V CDR1 and CDR2: KGHDR, SFDVKD. Trimming took off 6 bases at V and 2 bases at J, with 12 bases between the two ends. In DNA, the CDR3 is TGTGCCACCAGTCGGTCAGGAGGGCAAGAGACCCAGTACTTC. Protein sequence: CATSRSGGQETQYF.

The J gene is TRBJ2-7, the V gene TRBV28; 9 positions match TRBD1. The CDR3 spans 18 residues. Germline CDR1 reads MDHEN; CDR2 reads SYDVKM. Losses at the gene ends were 6 bases for V and 3 bases for J; bases not matched to a gene: 18. CDR3 sequence: CASRSTLHNRGQSYEQYF. CDR3 DNA sequence: TGTGCCAGCAGGTCAACGCTACATAACAGGGGGCAGAGCTACGAGCAGTACTTC.